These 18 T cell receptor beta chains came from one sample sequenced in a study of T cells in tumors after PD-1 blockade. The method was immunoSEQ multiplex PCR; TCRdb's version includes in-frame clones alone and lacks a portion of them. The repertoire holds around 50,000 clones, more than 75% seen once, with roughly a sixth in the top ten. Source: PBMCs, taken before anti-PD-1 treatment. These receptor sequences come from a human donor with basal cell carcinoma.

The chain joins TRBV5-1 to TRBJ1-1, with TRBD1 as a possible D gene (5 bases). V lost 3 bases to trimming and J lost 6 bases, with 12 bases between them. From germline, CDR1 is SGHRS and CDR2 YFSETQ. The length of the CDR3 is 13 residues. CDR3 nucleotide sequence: TGCGCCAGCAGCTATCAGGAAGGGGCTGAAGCTTTCTTT. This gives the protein CASSYQEGAEAFF.

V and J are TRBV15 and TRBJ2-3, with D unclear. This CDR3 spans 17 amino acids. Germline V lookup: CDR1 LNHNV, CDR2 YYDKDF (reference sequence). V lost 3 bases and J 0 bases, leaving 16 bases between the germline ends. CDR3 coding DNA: TGTGCCACCAGCAGCCCCCTGGCACAGCGTAGCACAGATACGCAGTATTTT. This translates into CATSSPLAQRSTDTQYF.

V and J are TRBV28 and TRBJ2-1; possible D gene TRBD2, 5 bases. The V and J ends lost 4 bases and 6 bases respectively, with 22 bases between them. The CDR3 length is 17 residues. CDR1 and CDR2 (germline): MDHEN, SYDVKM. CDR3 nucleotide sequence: TGTGCCAGCAGTTCCCTCCGGTGGGAGACCTCCGGCAATGAGCAGTTCTTC. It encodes CASSSLRWETSGNEQFF.

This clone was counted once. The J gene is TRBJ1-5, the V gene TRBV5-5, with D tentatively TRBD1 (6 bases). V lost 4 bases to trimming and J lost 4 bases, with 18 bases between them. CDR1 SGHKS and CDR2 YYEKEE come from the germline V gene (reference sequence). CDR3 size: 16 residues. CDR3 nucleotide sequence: TGTGCCAGCAGCGAGGCCTACAGGGTTAGGAATCAGCCCCAGCATTTT. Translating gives CASSEAYRVRNQPQHF.

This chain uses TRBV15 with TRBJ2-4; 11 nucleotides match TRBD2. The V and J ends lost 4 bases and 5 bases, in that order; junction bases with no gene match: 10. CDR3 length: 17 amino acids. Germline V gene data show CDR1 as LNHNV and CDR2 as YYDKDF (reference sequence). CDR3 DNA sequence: TGTGCCACCAGCAACGGAATAGGGGGACTAGCGGAAAACATTCAGTACTTC. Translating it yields CATSNGIGGLAENIQYF.

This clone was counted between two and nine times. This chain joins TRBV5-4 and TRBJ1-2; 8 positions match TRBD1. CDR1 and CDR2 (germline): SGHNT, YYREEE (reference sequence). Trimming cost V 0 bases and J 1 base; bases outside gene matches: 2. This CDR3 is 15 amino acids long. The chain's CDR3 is CASSLETGGNYGYTF. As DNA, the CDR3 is TGTGCCAGCAGCTTGGAAACAGGGGGTAACTATGGCTACACCTTC.

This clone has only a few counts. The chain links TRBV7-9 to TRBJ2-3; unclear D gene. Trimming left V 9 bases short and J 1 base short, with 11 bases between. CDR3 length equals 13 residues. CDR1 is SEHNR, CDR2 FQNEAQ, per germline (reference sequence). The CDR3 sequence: CASREARTDTQYF. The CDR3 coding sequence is TGTGCCAGTCGAGAGGCGCGCACAGATACGCAGTATTTT. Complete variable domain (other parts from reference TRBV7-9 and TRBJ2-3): DTGVSQNPRHKITKRGQNVTFRCDPISEHNRLYWYRQTLGQGPEFLTYFQNEAQLEKSRLLSDRFSAERPKGSFSTLEIQRTEQGDSAMYLCASREARTDTQYFGPGTRLTVL.

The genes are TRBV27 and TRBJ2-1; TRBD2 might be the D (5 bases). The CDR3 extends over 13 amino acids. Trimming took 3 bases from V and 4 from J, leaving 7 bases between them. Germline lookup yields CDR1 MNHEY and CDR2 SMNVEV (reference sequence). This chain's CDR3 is CASSFERYNEQFF. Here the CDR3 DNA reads TGTGCCAGCAGTTTCGAGCGGTACAATGAGCAGTTCTTC.

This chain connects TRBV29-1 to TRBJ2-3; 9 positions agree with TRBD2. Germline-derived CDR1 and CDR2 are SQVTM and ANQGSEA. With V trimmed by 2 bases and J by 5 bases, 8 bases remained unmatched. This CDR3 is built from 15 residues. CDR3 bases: TGCAGCGTTGAATGGTCTAGCGGGAAGGGAGATACGCAGTATTTT. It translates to CSVEWSSGKGDTQYF.

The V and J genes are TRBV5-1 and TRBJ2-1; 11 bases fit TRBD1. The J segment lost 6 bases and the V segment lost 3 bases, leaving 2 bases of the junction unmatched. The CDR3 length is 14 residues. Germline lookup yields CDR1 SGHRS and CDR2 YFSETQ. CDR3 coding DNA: TGCGCCAGCAGCTCCGGACAGGGGGCCAATGAGCAGTTCTTC. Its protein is CASSSGQGANEQFF.

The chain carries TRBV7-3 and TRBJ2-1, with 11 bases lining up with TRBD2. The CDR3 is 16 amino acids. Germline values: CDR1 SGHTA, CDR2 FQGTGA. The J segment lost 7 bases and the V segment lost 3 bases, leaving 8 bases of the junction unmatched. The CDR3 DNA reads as TGTGCCAGCAGCTTTAGCGGGAGGGCCCGTGGGAATGAGCAGTTCTTC. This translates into CASSFSGRARGNEQFF.

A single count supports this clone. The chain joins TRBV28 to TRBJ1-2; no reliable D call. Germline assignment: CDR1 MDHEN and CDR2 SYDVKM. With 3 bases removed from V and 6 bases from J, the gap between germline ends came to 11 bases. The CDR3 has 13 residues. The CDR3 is CASSFPAGNGYTF. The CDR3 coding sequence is TGTGCCAGCAGTTTTCCGGCCGGAAATGGCTACACCTTC.

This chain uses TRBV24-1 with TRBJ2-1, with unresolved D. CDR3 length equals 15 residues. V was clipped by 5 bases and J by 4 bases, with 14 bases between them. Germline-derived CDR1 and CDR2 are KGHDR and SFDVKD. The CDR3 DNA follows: TGTGCCACCAGTGTGGGCAGAGAGAGTTACAATGAGCAGTTCTTC. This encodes CATSVGRESYNEQFF.

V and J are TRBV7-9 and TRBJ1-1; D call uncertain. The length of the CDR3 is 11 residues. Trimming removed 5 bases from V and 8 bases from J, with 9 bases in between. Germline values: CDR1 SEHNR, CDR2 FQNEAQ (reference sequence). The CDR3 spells CASSPGPEAFF. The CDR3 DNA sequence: TGTGCCAGCAGCCCTGGGCCCGAAGCTTTCTTT. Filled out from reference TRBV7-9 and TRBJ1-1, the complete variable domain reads DTGVSQNPRHKITKRGQNVTFRCDPISEHNRLYWYRQTLGQGPEFLTYFQNEAQLEKSRLLSDRFSAERPKGSFSTLEIQRTEQGDSAMYLCASSPGPEAFFGQGTRLTVV.

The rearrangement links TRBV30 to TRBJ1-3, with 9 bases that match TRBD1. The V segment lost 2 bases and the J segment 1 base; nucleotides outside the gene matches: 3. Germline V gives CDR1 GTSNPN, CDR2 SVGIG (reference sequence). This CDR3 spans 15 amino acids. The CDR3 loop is CAWSRDRASGNTIYF. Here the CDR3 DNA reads TGTGCCTGGAGTAGGGACAGGGCTTCTGGAAACACCATATATTTT.

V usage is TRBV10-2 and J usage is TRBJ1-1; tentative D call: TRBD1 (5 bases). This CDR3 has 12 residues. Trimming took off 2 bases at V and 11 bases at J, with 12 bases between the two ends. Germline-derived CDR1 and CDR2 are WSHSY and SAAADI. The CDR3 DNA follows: TGCGCCAGCAGTGAGGGGGGGGGACGGGCTTTCTTT. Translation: CASSEGGGRAFF.

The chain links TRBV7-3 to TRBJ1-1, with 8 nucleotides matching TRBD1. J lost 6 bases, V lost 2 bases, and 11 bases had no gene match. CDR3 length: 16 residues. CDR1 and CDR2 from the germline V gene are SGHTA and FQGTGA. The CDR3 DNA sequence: TGTGCCAGCAGCTTATCCGCGCGGACAGGGTCCCCTGAAGCTTTCTTT. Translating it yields CASSLSARTGSPEAFF.

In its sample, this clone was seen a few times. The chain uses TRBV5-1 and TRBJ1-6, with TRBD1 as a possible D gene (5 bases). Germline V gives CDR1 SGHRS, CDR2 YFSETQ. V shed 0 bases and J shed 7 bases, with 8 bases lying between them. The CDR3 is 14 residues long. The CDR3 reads CASSLGQLNSPLHF. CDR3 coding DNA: TGCGCCAGCAGCTTGGGACAGCTGAATTCACCCCTCCACTTT. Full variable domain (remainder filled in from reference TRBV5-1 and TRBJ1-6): KAGVTQTPRYLIKTRGQQVTLSCSPISGHRSVSWYQQTPGQGLQFLFEYFSETQRNKGNFPGRFSGRQFSNSRSEMNVSTLELGDSALYLCASSLGQLNSPLHFGNGTRLTVT.